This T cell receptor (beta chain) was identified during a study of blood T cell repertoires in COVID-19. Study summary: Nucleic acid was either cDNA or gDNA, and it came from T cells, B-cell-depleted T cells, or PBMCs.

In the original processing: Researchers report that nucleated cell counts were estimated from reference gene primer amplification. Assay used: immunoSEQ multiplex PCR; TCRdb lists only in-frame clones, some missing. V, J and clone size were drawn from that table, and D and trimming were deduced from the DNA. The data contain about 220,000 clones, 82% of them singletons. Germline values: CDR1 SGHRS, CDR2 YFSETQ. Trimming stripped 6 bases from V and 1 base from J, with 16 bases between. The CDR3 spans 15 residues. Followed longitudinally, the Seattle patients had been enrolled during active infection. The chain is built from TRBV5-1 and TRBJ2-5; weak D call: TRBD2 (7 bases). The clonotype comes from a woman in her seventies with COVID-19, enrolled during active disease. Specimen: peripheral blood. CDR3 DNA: TGCGCCAGCACGGCCAGGGGAGGGGGCCAAGAGACCCAGTACTTC. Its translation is CASTARGGGQETQYF.